The source of this TCR beta chain is a study of T-cell memory formation after mild COVID-19. Study at large: The study found TCR clusters largely donor specific.

This clonotype was detected a few times. Antigen specificity is unknown. 5'RACE, which relied on constant-segment primers, yielded TCR alpha and TCR beta cDNA libraries carrying sample barcodes and UMIs. In TCRdb, the 5' RACE reads were re-called with MiXCR into one record per CDR3 protein. This table has 380,000 or so distinct CDR3 sequences, 12% to 15% appearing once. This CDR3 has 14 amino acids. Per the germline V gene, CDR1 is MNHEY and CDR2 is SVGAGI. Between the trimmed V and J ends, which lost 7 bases and 1 base, there was a span of 13 bases. Broader study findings: Largely, contracting CD4+ clones fell within CM and EM, and contracting CD8+ clones within EMRA.

The rearrangement links TRBV6-5 to TRBJ1-1; D not resolved. The sequence was collected from a man between 18 and 35 years old who had mild COVID-19 (a few samples of this study predate the infection). Cell type and time point are not known. The source material was PBMCs or a T cell subset sorted from them (not recorded which). CDR3 sequence (DNA): TGTGCCAGCACCCGGTTCATGGGGAACACTGAAGCTTTCTTT. Protein sequence: CASTRFMGNTEAFF.